This passage covers 4 T cell receptor beta chains from one sample sequenced in a study of OX40 agonist ivuxolimab in advanced cancers. Measured with immunoSEQ multiplex PCR; TCRdb has only the in-frame clones, and not every one. The repertoire includes tens of thousands of clones, just over 90% of them detected once, and 24% sits in the top ten. The specimen comprised CD4+ or CD8+ T cells sorted from blood, sampled in a trial of the OX40 agonist ivuxolimab. These receptors all stem from an adult with an advanced solid tumor such as melanoma, head and neck, liver or kidney cancer.

The chain recombines TRBV25-1 with TRBJ2-1; no reliable D call. Germline CDR1 reads MGHDK; CDR2 reads SYGVNS. This CDR3 contains 16 residues. With 7 bases removed from V and 8 bases from J, the gap between germline ends came to 24 bases. CDR3 bases: TGTGCCAGCAATGCAAATCCGGGCCGGGCAGACGATGAGCAGTTCTTC. Amino acids: CASNANPGRADDEQFF. Full variable domain (remainder filled in from reference TRBV25-1 and TRBJ2-1): EADIYQTPRYLVIGTGKKITLECSQTMGHDKMYWYQQDPGMELHLIHYSYGVNSTEKGDLSSESTVSRIRTEHFPLTLESARPSHTSQYLCASNANPGRADDEQFFGPGTRLTVL.

This clone was seen a few times. This clone may be a read error of a much larger clone one base away. This rearrangement joins TRBV13 to TRBJ2-7, with TRBD2 matching over 8 bases. The CDR3 covers 15 residues. Germline V gene sequence: CDR1 PRHDT, CDR2 FYEKMQ (reference sequence). The V segment lost 1 base and the J segment 3 bases; nucleotides outside the gene matches: 5. CDR3 loop: CASSLDGGGGYEQYF. CDR3 DNA sequence: TGTGCCAGCAGCTTAGACGGGGGGGGAGGCTACGAGCAGTACTTC.

V is TRBV11-2 and J is TRBJ2-7, with D possibly TRBD2 on 5 matching bases. Trimming took 4 bases from V and 4 from J, leaving 14 bases between them. The CDR3 is made up of 14 amino acids. Germline V lookup: CDR1 SGHAT, CDR2 FQNNGV. CDR3 nucleotides: TGTGCCAGCAGCTACATCCGGACTTCTTACGAGCAGTACTTC. This translates into CASSYIRTSYEQYF.

The rearrangement links TRBV19 to TRBJ2-3; TRBD1 agrees at 8 bases. V lost 4 bases, J lost 6 bases, and 15 bases stayed unmatched. This CDR3 has 17 amino acids. Germline V lookup: CDR1 LNHDA, CDR2 SQIVND (reference sequence). CDR3 nucleotide sequence: TGTGCCAGTAGTACAATAGTAATGACAGGGGTTGGGGATACGCAGTATTTT. It specifies CASSTIVMTGVGDTQYF.